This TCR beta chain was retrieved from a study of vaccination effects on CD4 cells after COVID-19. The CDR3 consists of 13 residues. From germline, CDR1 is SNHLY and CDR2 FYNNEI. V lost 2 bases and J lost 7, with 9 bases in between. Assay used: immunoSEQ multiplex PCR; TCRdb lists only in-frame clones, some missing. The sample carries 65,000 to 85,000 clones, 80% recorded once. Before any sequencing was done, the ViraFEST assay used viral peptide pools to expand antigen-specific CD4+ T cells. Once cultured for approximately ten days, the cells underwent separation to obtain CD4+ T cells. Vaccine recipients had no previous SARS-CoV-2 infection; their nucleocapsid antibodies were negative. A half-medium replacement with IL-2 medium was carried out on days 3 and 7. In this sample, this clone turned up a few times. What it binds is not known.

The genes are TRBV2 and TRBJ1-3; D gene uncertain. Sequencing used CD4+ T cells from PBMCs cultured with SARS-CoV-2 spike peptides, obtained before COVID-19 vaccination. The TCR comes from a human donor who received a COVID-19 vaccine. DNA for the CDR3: TGTGCCAGCAGTGAATTGAGGGAGAACACCATATATTTT. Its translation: CASSELRENTIYF. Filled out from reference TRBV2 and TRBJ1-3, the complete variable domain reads EPEVTQTPSHQVTQMGQEVILRCVPISNHLYFYWYRQILGQKVEFLVSFYNNEISEKSEIFDDQFSVERPDGSNFTLKIRSTKLEDSAMYFCASSELRENTIYFGEGSWLTVV.